The 20 T cell receptor beta chains listed next were all sequenced from one sample in a study of beta chain features in type 1 diabetes. Whole-study findings and limits: Type 1 diabetes patients had TCRB CDR3s that were shorter (moderately but significantly so) in all four CD4+ subsets.

The authors reverse transcribed all of the isolated RNA, so sequencing captured expressed TCRB transcripts. This table comes from immunoSEQ multiplex PCR, and its TCRdb copy is limited to in-frame clones, with some not included. The data hold 65,000 to 85,000 clones, with around 49% observed a single time. Which antigens these TCRs recognize remains unknown. Sequencing was performed on central memory CD4+ T cells from blood. The receptors come from a young man with type 1 diabetes.

This clone was seen a handful of times. This rearrangement joins TRBV11-3 to TRBJ1-2, with no clear D. CDR1 is SGHNT, CDR2 YENEEA, per germline. V gave up 4 bases and J gave up 4 bases, with 7 bases separating them. CDR3 length equals 12 residues. CDR3 nucleotides: TGTGCCAGCAGCTGGGGAGTCTATGGCTACACCTTC. Translated: CASSWGVYGYTF.

This rearrangement joins TRBV4-1 to TRBJ2-1, with 7 bases that match TRBD2. J gave up 5 bases and V 0 bases, and 13 bases lay outside the gene matches. Germline loops: CDR1 MGHRA, CDR2 YSYEKL. The CDR3 consists of 18 residues. In DNA, the CDR3 is TGCGCCAGCAGCCAAGAGAGTGGCGGGGGTCTCCCACACAATGAGCAGTTCTTC. This codes for CASSQESGGGLPHNEQFF.

The rearrangement joins TRBV6-1 to TRBJ2-2; 9 nucleotides match TRBD1. CDR1 is MNHNS, CDR2 SASEGT, per germline. Trimming removed 7 bases from V and 8 bases from J; junction bases left unmatched: 8. The CDR3 is 14 amino acids. The chain's CDR3 is CASIWDRAKGELFF. The DNA for the CDR3 is TGTGCCAGCATTTGGGACAGGGCCAAAGGGGAGCTGTTTTTT.

This clone was detected a few times. The chain combines TRBV5-1 with TRBJ1-2, with D unresolved. CDR1 is SGHRS and CDR2 is YFSETQ in the germline V gene. The CDR3 is made up of 13 amino acids. The V end lost 5 bases, the J end lost 0 bases, and 8 bases lay between the germline ends. The CDR3 reads CASRQASNYGYTF. The CDR3 DNA sequence: TGCGCCAGCAGGCAAGCTTCTAACTATGGCTACACCTTC.

This clone was recorded only once. The V and J genes are TRBV6-6 and TRBJ1-6; D perhaps matches TRBD1 (5 bases). The germline V gene has CDR1 MNHNY and CDR2 SVGAGI (reference sequence). The CDR3 totals 15 residues. V was trimmed by 6 bases and J by 8 bases, leaving 17 bases between them. CDR3 bases: TGTGCCAGCAGACCCAATACAGGTGGCGATTCACCCCTCCACTTT. Translation: CASRPNTGGDSPLHF.

V usage is TRBV6-6 and J usage is TRBJ1-1, with D possibly being TRBD1 (5 bases). CDR3 size: 13 residues. V lost 6 bases and J 6 bases, leaving 14 bases between the germline ends. The V gene's germline CDR1 is MNHNY and CDR2 SVGAGI (reference sequence). CDR3 amino acids: CASRGGWGAEAFF. The CDR3 DNA reads as TGTGCCAGCAGGGGGGGGTGGGGGGCTGAAGCTTTCTTT.

The table lists this clone with a few counts. The chain joins TRBV2 to TRBJ2-2; the D gene is possibly TRBD1 (5 bases). The CDR3 is 14 residues long. Germline CDR1 SNHLY, CDR2 FYNNEI. V lost 4 bases and J 1 base, leaving 7 bases between the germline ends. The CDR3 protein is CASSGTRNTGELFF. The DNA for the CDR3 is TGTGCCAGCAGTGGGACACGGAACACCGGGGAGCTGTTTTTT. The full variable domain, completed using reference TRBV2 and TRBJ2-2, is EPEVTQTPSHQVTQMGQEVILRCVPISNHLYFYWYRQILGQKVEFLVSFYNNEISEKSEIFDDQFSVERPDGSNFTLKIRSTKLEDSAMYFCASSGTRNTGELFFGEGSRLTVL.

The CDR3 nucleotides read TGTGCCAGCTCTCCAAGGGGACAGTACCAAGAGACCCAGTACTTC. Encoded protein: CASSPRGQYQETQYF. The rearrangement uses TRBV18 and TRBJ2-5, with 7 bases lining up with TRBD1. The V gene's germline CDR1 is KGHSH and CDR2 LQKENI. The CDR3 runs 15 residues. Trimming cost V 6 bases and J 0 bases; bases outside gene matches: 7. The whole variable domain, filled in from reference TRBV18 and TRBJ2-5, reads NAGVMQNPRHLVRRRGQEARLRCSPMKGHSHVYWYRQLPEEGLKFMVYLQKENIIDESGMPKERFSAEFPKEGPSILRIQQVVRGDSAAYFCASSPRGQYQETQYFGPGTRLLVL.

This rearrangement joins TRBV11-3 to TRBJ2-2; D remains unclear. The V gene lost 5 bases and the J gene lost 9 bases, with 10 bases spanning the gap. The CDR3 contains 12 residues. CDR1 and CDR2 (germline): SGHNT, YENEEA. This CDR3 is CASSPNDRELFF. The CDR3 bases are TGTGCCAGCAGCCCAAATGACAGGGAGCTGTTTTTT.

Only one count was recorded for this clone. The chain links TRBV29-1 to TRBJ1-1; 7 bases match TRBD1. CDR1 and CDR2 from the germline V gene are SQVTM and ANQGSEA. V lost 1 base to trimming and J lost 1 base; unmatched junction nucleotides: 3. The CDR3 is 14 residues long. CDR3 nucleotides: TGCAGCGTTGAAGTCAACAGGGGGAACACTGAAGCTTTCTTT. Amino acids: CSVEVNRGNTEAFF.

This clone has a handful of counts. The chain combines TRBV14 with TRBJ1-2; 8 nucleotides line up with TRBD1. The CDR3 extends over 16 amino acids. V was pared by 1 base and J by 4 bases, with 8 bases of the junction left unmatched. The germline gives CDR1 SGHDN, CDR2 FVKESK. CDR3 residues: CASSQVTGEEGYGYTF. CDR3 nucleotide sequence: TGTGCCAGCAGCCAAGTGACAGGGGAGGAAGGCTATGGCTACACCTTC.

This CDR3 reads CASSERSGGQPQHF. As DNA, the CDR3 is TGTGCCAGCAGTGAAAGATCCGGCGGTCAGCCCCAGCATTTT. J is TRBJ1-5 and V is TRBV2, with D unclear. CDR3 length equals 14 residues. Per the germline V gene, CDR1 is SNHLY and CDR2 is FYNNEI. The ends were cut back, 2 bases at V and 6 bases at J, with 11 bases in the middle.

Remarks on this clone: Compared with germline, one end of the junction differs, possibly owing to a read error. Other DNA sequences in the sample encode the same CDR3. The rearrangement uses TRBV4-1 and TRBJ1-1; D ambiguous. The CDR3 contains 12 residues. Germline V gene lookup returns CDR1 MGHRA and CDR2 YSYEKL. CDR3: CASSQGGSEAFF. CDR3 DNA sequence: TGCGCCAGCAGTCAAGGAGGATCTGAAGCTTTCTTT.

The chain joins TRBV11-3 to TRBJ2-1; D perhaps matches TRBD1 (6 bases). Germline V lookup: CDR1 SGHNT, CDR2 YENEEA. Trimming removed 5 bases from V and 8 bases from J, with 13 bases in between. This CDR3 contains 13 residues. The CDR3 nucleotides are TGTGCCAGCAGCCCCGGGACAACTCATGAGCAGTTCTTC. Protein product: CASSPGTTHEQFF.

This clone was detected only a few times. Other DNA sequences in the same sample also yield this CDR3. The chain has TRBV30 and TRBJ1-1; D is unresolved. CDR1 GTSNPN and CDR2 SVGIG come from the germline V gene (reference sequence). The ends were cut back, 2 bases at V and 8 bases at J, with 9 bases in the middle. The CDR3 is 11 amino acids. The CDR3 coding sequence is TGTGCCTGGAGTCCAACGAGGGAAGCTTTCTTT. Protein: CAWSPTREAFF.

The chain combines TRBV7-9 with TRBJ2-7, with TRBD2 matching over 7 bases. Germline V gene data show CDR1 as SEHNR and CDR2 as FQNEAQ (reference sequence). The CDR3 runs to 17 residues. Germline trimming cut 1 base from V and 0 bases from J; bases unmatched to any gene: 9. The CDR3 protein is CASSLVGGSDLSYEQYF. CDR3 bases: TGTGCCAGCAGCTTAGTGGGCGGGAGCGACCTCTCCTACGAGCAGTACTTC.

This clone was recorded a few times. The chain is built from TRBV7-9 and TRBJ2-7; TRBD2 matches 10 bases. V was pared by 2 bases and J by 5 bases, with 0 bases of the junction left unmatched. CDR3 size: 13 residues. From germline, CDR1 is SEHNR and CDR2 FQNEAQ (reference sequence). DNA of the CDR3: TGTGCCAGCAGCTTACTAGCGGGGGACGAGCAGTACTTC. Translation: CASSLLAGDEQYF. Drawing the rest from reference TRBV7-9 and TRBJ2-7, the complete variable domain is DTGVSQNPRHKITKRGQNVTFRCDPISEHNRLYWYRQTLGQGPEFLTYFQNEAQLEKSRLLSDRFSAERPKGSFSTLEIQRTEQGDSAMYLCASSLLAGDEQYFGPGTRLTVT.

CDR3 loop: CASSDWDKPGTDTQYF. The CDR3 DNA reads TGTGCCAGCAGTGATTGGGACAAACCCGGCACAGATACGCAGTATTTT. The chain joins TRBV25-1 to TRBJ2-3; maybe TRBD1 (6 bases). The ends were cut back, 3 bases at V and 1 base at J, with 14 bases in the middle. The V gene's germline CDR1 is MGHDK and CDR2 SYGVNS. The CDR3 contains 16 residues.

V is TRBV11-3 and J is TRBJ2-2; no definite D call. Germline V gene lookup returns CDR1 SGHNT and CDR2 YENEEA. V was pared by 5 bases and J by 5 bases, with 9 bases between. This CDR3 is 13 amino acids long. CDR3 sequence: CASSPDTTGELFF. As DNA, the CDR3 is TGTGCCAGCAGCCCCGACACTACCGGGGAGCTGTTTTTT.

This clone has more than one count but fewer than ten. This chain connects TRBV19 to TRBJ2-7; D is possibly TRBD1 (6 bases). CDR1 and CDR2 from the germline V gene are LNHDA and SQIVND (reference sequence). V was cut by 5 bases and J by 1 base, with 9 bases left in between. The CDR3 has 13 amino acids. DNA for the CDR3: TGTGCCAGTAGTCTACAGGGATCCTACGAGCAGTACTTC. Translating gives CASSLQGSYEQYF.